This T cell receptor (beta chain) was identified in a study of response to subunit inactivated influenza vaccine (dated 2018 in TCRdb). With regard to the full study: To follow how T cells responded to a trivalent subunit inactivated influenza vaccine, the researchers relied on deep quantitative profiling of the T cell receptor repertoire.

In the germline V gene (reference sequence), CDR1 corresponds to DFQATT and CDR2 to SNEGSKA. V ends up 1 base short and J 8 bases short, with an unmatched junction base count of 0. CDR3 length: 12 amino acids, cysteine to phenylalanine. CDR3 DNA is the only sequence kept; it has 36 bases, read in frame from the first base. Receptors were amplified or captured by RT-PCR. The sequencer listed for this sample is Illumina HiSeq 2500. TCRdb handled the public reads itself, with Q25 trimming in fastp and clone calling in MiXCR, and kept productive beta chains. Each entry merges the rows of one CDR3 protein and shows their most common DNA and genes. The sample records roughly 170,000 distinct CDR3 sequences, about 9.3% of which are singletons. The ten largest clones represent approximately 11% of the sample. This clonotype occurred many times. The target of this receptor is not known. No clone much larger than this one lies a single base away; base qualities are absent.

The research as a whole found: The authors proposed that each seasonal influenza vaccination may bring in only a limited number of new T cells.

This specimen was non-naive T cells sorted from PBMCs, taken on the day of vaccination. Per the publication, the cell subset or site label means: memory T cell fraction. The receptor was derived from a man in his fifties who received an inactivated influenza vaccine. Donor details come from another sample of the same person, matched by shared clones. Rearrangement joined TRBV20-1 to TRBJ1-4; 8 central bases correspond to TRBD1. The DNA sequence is TGCAGTGCTAGAGGGGACAGGGAAAAACTGTTTTTT. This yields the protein CSARGDREKLFF.